The 22 T cell receptor beta chains below all came from one sample that was sequenced in a study of T cells in Graves' hyperthyroidism and ophthalmopathy. Amplification yielded TCR beta CDR3 regions, with RNA transcripts as the source. HTBI primers were the set used in a first-round RT-PCR of the TCR CDR3. TCRdb itself ran the multiplex PCR reads through MiXCR, one entry per CDR3 protein. The sample has about 400,000 distinct CDR3 sequences, roughly 13% seen once. The sequenced sample was blood. The source is a man aged 45-60 years with Graves' ophthalmopathy.

This chain joins TRBV29-1 and TRBJ2-5; possibly TRBD1 for D (5 bases). Germline V gives CDR1 SQVTM, CDR2 ANQGSEA. The CDR3 consists of 17 residues. The V gene lost 4 bases and the J gene lost 1 base, with 22 bases spanning the gap. CDR3 sequence: CSVAPQGTHSLQETQYF. The CDR3 nucleotides read TGCAGCGTTGCCCCCCAGGGTACCCATAGTCTCCAAGAGACCCAGTACTTC.

Many counts were recorded for this clonotype. This chain links TRBV20-1 with TRBJ2-1, with TRBD2 matching over 7 bases. J gave up 0 bases and V 3 bases, and 5 bases lay outside the gene matches. Germline-derived CDR1 and CDR2 are DFQATT and SNEGSKA (reference sequence). This CDR3 is built from 15 residues. CDR3 sequence: CSASNLAVSYNEQFF. The DNA for the CDR3 is TGCAGTGCTAGTAATCTAGCGGTCTCCTACAATGAGCAGTTCTTC.

This clonotype was recorded many times. This chain uses TRBV12-3 or TRBV12-4 with TRBJ2-7, with a possible D match to TRBD1 (6 bases). CDR3 length: 17 residues. V was clipped by 3 bases and J by 2 bases, with 20 bases between them. DNA for the CDR3: TGTGCCAGCAGTTTTATGAGGGCTGGGGGCCCTACCTACGAGCAGTACTTC. Translating it yields CASSFMRAGGPTYEQYF.

In this sample, this clonotype turned up many times. This chain uses TRBV20-1 with TRBJ1-3; perhaps TRBD1 as D (6 bases). Germline V lookup: CDR1 DFQATT, CDR2 SNEGSKA (reference sequence). V lost 2 bases and J 3 bases, leaving 11 bases between the germline ends. This CDR3 comprises 14 residues. CDR3 bases: TGCAGTGCTAGACGACCGGACAGTGGAAACACCATATATTTT. It codes for CSARRPDSGNTIYF.

This clonotype showed up many times. V usage is TRBV11-3 and J usage is TRBJ2-1; D is undetermined. In germline, CDR1 is SGHNT, CDR2 YENEEA. V was clipped by 1 base and J by 6 bases, with 7 bases between them. This CDR3 comprises 13 residues. CDR3 bases: TGTGCCAGCAGCTTAGGTTCCGGCAATGAGCAGTTCTTC. Its translation is CASSLGSGNEQFF.

This clonotype was seen many times. The CDR3 DNA reads as TGTGCCAGCTCACCAGGTGGGGCCAAAAACATTCAGTACTTC. This encodes CASSPGGAKNIQYF. The chain couples TRBV18 to TRBJ2-4, with D unresolved. CDR3 size: 14 residues. Germline lookup yields CDR1 KGHSH and CDR2 LQKENI. V lost 2 bases and J lost 1, with 6 bases in between.

This clonotype was recorded at least ten times. Written as DNA, the CDR3 is TGTGCCAGCCTCCCAGCCGGCAGGGAGGGTGGCTACACCTTC. Amino acid sequence: CASLPAGREGGYTF. The chain recombines TRBV28 with TRBJ1-2, with D maybe TRBD1 (5 bases). V lost 8 bases and J lost 7, with 20 bases in between. The length of the CDR3 is 14 residues. Germline V gene sequence: CDR1 MDHEN, CDR2 SYDVKM.

This clonotype was found many times. V is TRBV3-1 and J is TRBJ1-3; D is unresolved. The length of the CDR3 is 15 residues. Germline-derived CDR1 and CDR2 are LGHDT and YNNKEL (reference sequence). V dropped 1 base and J dropped 0 bases, with 7 bases sitting between them. CDR3 sequence reads: CASSQVAHSGNTIYF. For the CDR3, the DNA is TGTGCCAGCAGCCAAGTCGCTCACTCTGGAAACACCATATATTTT.

Remarks on this clonotype: Just one base apart from a much larger clone, this may be a read error. This chain joins TRBV2 and TRBJ2-1, with D hard to call. Trimming removed 3 bases from V and 0 bases from J, with 12 bases in between. Germline V gives CDR1 SNHLY, CDR2 FYNNEI. There are 16 residues in the CDR3. CDR3 sequence reads: CASSENWQSSYNEQFF. For the CDR3, the DNA is TGTGCCAGCAGTGAGAACTGGCAGAGCTCCTACAATGAGCAGTTCTTC.

About this clonotype itself: Compared with germline, one end of the junction differs, possibly owing to a read error. The V and J genes are TRBV6-2 or TRBV6-3 and TRBJ2-1, with 7 bases aligning to TRBD2. The germline CDR1 and CDR2 sequences are MNHEY and SVGEGT. CDR3 length: 16 residues. This chain's CDR3 is CASNTIRGGSHNEQSF. The CDR3 coding sequence is TGTGCCAGCAACACGATTCGGGGCGGGAGCCACAATGAGCAGTCCTTC.

This clonotype came up many times. The chain employs TRBV20-1 and TRBJ2-3; TRBD2 agrees at 12 bases. The germline gives CDR1 DFQATT, CDR2 SNEGSKA (reference sequence). J was trimmed by 4 bases and V by 5 bases; bases with no gene match: 7. The CDR3 loop spans 15 amino acids. In DNA form, the CDR3 reads TGCAGTGCTGCAGCACTAGCGGGAGGAGCAGATACGCAGTATTTT. Its translation is CSAAALAGGADTQYF.

There are many counts of this clonotype. This rearrangement joins TRBV29-1 to TRBJ1-1; 8 bases align to TRBD1. The CDR3 spans 14 residues. Germline values: CDR1 SQVTM, CDR2 ANQGSEA. After removal of 6 bases from V and 1 base from J, the junction contained 7 bases not matched to a gene. CDR3 in DNA: TGCAGCGTCCTCCGGGGGACAGGGAACACTGAAGCTTTCTTT. It translates to CSVLRGTGNTEAFF.

This clonotype was picked up many times. The chain combines TRBV13 with TRBJ2-5; the match to TRBD2 covers 8 bases. The CDR3 loop spans 14 amino acids. CDR1 and CDR2 from the germline V gene are PRHDT and FYEKMQ (reference sequence). J was trimmed by 2 bases and V by 5 bases; bases with no gene match: 4. As DNA, the CDR3 is TGTGCCAGCAGCGCAACTAGCGGTCAAGAGACCCAGTACTTC. This encodes CASSATSGQETQYF.

This clonotype was seen more than once but under ten times. The chain couples TRBV6-1 to TRBJ2-3; 10 bases are shared with TRBD2. The CDR3 spans 15 residues. The trim removed 7 bases at V and 3 bases at J, leaving 7 bases unmatched. Germline V CDR1 and CDR2: MNHNS, SASEGT. The CDR3 DNA reads as TGTGCCAGCAAGACCGGGACTAGCGCGACAGATACGCAGTATTTT. It codes for CASKTGTSATDTQYF.

The chain carries TRBV9 and TRBJ1-2; D not resolved. Germline V lookup: CDR1 SGDLS, CDR2 YYNGEE. This CDR3 comprises 11 residues. V was clipped by 0 bases and J by 8 bases, with 5 bases between them. The CDR3 sequence is CASSVEVGYTF. CDR3 DNA sequence: TGTGCCAGCAGCGTAGAGGTCGGCTACACCTTC.

As for this clonotype: A much larger clonotype is one base distant, so this may be a read error. The CDR3: CVSSFDRNTGELFF. Written as DNA, the CDR3 is TGTGTCAGCAGTTTTGACAGGAACACCGGGGAGCTGTTTTTT. The chain links TRBV12-3 or TRBV12-4 to TRBJ2-2; maybe TRBD1 (5 bases). There are 14 residues in the CDR3.

This clonotype was observed at least ten times. This sequence joins TRBV28 and TRBJ2-1; TRBD2 matches 8 bases. V lost 6 bases and J lost 4; bases outside the gene matches: 11. CDR1 MDHEN and CDR2 SYDVKM come from the germline V gene. The CDR3 runs to 16 residues. The CDR3 loop is CASRPARLATYNEQFF. The CDR3 coding sequence is TGTGCCAGCAGACCAGCCAGACTAGCGACGTACAATGAGCAGTTCTTC.

This clonotype was recorded at least ten times. V gene TRBV20-1 combines with J gene TRBJ2-7; D unresolved. CDR3 size: 14 residues. CDR1 DFQATT and CDR2 SNEGSKA come from the germline V gene (reference sequence). The V end lost 5 bases, the J end lost 4 bases, and 18 bases lay between the germline ends. This CDR3 reads CSAPPPRPRYEQYF. The CDR3 nucleotides are TGCAGTGCTCCCCCCCCGCGCCCGCGGTACGAGCAGTACTTC.

This clonotype has ten or more counts. The gene calls are TRBV20-1 and TRBJ2-1; the D is unclear. In germline, CDR1 is DFQATT, CDR2 SNEGSKA (reference sequence). Trimming stripped 6 bases from V and 2 bases from J, with 11 bases between. The CDR3 extends over 13 amino acids. The CDR3 nucleotides read TGCAGTGCGTACTCCCGGCCCTACAATGAGCAGTTCTTC. Translating gives CSAYSRPYNEQFF.

This clonotype was recorded at least ten times. The rearrangement links TRBV20-1 to TRBJ2-7, with 7 nucleotides matching TRBD2. CDR1 is DFQATT and CDR2 is SNEGSKA in the germline V gene (reference sequence). Trimming took 6 bases from V and 3 from J; bases not matched to a gene: 8. The CDR3 sequence is 13 residues long. Written as DNA, the CDR3 is TGCAGTGCGAGCAGCGGGAAGTACTACGAGCAGTACTTC. This gives the protein CSASSGKYYEQYF.

In this sample, this clonotype turned up many times. The V call is TRBV3-1, the J call TRBJ1-1; D might be TRBD1 (5 bases). This CDR3 contains 13 residues. Between the trimmed V and J ends, which lost 2 bases and 8 bases, there was a span of 12 bases. Germline V gives CDR1 LGHDT, CDR2 YNNKEL (reference sequence). The CDR3 spells CASSQQTVTEAFF. For the CDR3, the DNA is TGTGCCAGCAGCCAACAGACAGTGACCGAAGCTTTCTTT.

This clonotype occurred a few times. The gene calls are TRBV6-6 and TRBJ2-1; no clear D. Germline CDR1 reads MNHNY; CDR2 reads SVGAGI (reference sequence). V was clipped by 1 base and J by 0 bases, with 7 bases between them. The CDR3 contains 15 residues. The CDR3 region is CASSYFAGSYNEQFF. The DNA of the CDR3 is TGTGCCAGCAGTTACTTTGCCGGCTCCTACAATGAGCAGTTCTTC.